The 15 T cell receptor beta chains presented below share a single source sample, sequenced in a study of T cell responses to AZD1222 COVID-19 vaccine. Libraries were prepared by immunoSEQ multiplex PCR; TCRdb keeps only in-frame clonotypes and omits some of them. Of 90,000 to 150,000 clones listed, roughly 89% were seen once; the top ten hold less than 15%. Here the sequenced sample was peripheral blood, taken on day 0 of AZD1222 vaccination. The source of these receptors is an adult in good health.

The chain links TRBV24-1 to TRBJ2-3; the D gene is possibly TRBD2 (7 bases). V was cut by 1 base and J by 3 bases, with 10 bases left in between. This CDR3 spans 15 amino acids. Germline V gives CDR1 KGHDR, CDR2 SFDVKD. In nucleotides, the CDR3 is TGTGCCACCAGTGATTTAGGGGGGGGTACAGATACGCAGTATTTT. This sequence encodes CATSDLGGGTDTQYF.

The chain recombines TRBV7-2 with TRBJ1-1; possible D gene TRBD1, 5 bases. Germline lookup yields CDR1 SGHTA and CDR2 FQGNSA. This CDR3 region has 14 residues. The V and J ends lost 0 bases and 11 bases respectively, with 16 bases between them. This CDR3 reads CASSLAGPNPVAFF. Written as DNA, the CDR3 is TGTGCCAGCAGCTTAGCGGGACCTAACCCGGTTGCTTTCTTT. Combining the CDR3 with reference TRBV7-2 and TRBJ1-1 gives the whole variable domain GAGVSQSPSNKVTEKGKDVELRCDPISGHTALYWYRQSLGQGLEFLIYFQGNSAPDKSGLPSDRFSAERTGGSVSTLTIQRTQQEDSAVYLCASSLAGPNPVAFFGQGTRLTVV.

This chain connects TRBV19 to TRBJ2-2; TRBD1 agrees at 7 bases. Trimming removed 6 bases from V and 1 base from J; junction bases left unmatched: 11. Germline V CDR1 and CDR2: LNHDA, SQIVND (reference sequence). The CDR3 consists of 17 residues. The DNA of the CDR3 is TGTGCCAGTAGGGGACAGAGCCACGGACGGAACACCGGGGAGCTGTTTTTT. Translating gives CASRGQSHGRNTGELFF. The full variable domain, with the rest looked up from reference TRBV19 and TRBJ2-2, is DGGITQSPKYLFRKEGQNVTLSCEQNLNHDAMYWYRQDPGQGLRLIYYSQIVNDFQKGDIAEGYSVSREKKESFPLTVTSAQKNPTAFYLCASRGQSHGRNTGELFFGEGSRLTVL.

The chain employs TRBV6-1 and TRBJ1-5, with 7 bases fitting TRBD1. Trimming took 3 bases from V and 3 from J; bases not matched to a gene: 2. Per germline, CDR1 MNHNS and CDR2 SASEGT. This CDR3 has 14 amino acids. The CDR3 region is CASSETGYNQPQHF. CDR3 nucleotides: TGTGCCAGCAGTGAGACAGGGTACAATCAGCCCCAGCATTTT.

The chain is built from TRBV29-1 and TRBJ1-2; D is perhaps TRBD1 (5 bases). The CDR3 is 14 residues long. The germline V gene encodes CDR1 SQVTM and CDR2 ANQGSEA. The V end was cut by 4 bases, the J end by 8 bases, with 20 bases between. The DNA of the CDR3 is TGCAGCGTTGTATTTTCGGGGGTACTCGGCGGCTACACCTTC. Translated: CSVVFSGVLGGYTF. Using reference TRBV29-1 and TRBJ1-2 for the parts outside the CDR3, the full variable domain is SAVISQKPSRDICQRGTSLTIQCQVDSQVTMMFWYRQQPGQSLTLIATANQGSEATYESGFVIDKFPISRPNLTFSTLTVSNMSPEDSSIYLCSVVFSGVLGGYTFGSGTRLTVV.

The rearrangement links TRBV18 to TRBJ1-5; D is undetermined. The CDR3 contains 15 residues. The V and J ends lost 3 bases and 3 bases respectively, with 12 bases between them. Per germline, CDR1 KGHSH and CDR2 LQKENI. CDR3 protein: CASSPQLSPNQPQHF. CDR3 coding DNA: TGTGCCAGCTCACCGCAGCTCTCCCCCAATCAGCCCCAGCATTTT.

The gene calls are TRBV11-1 and TRBJ2-5; 10 bases are a match to TRBD2. This CDR3 comprises 16 residues. Trimming removed 5 bases from V and 5 bases from J; junction bases left unmatched: 11. Germline V gene sequence: CDR1 SGHAT, CDR2 FQDESV (reference sequence). The CDR3 DNA reads as TGTGCCAGCAGCCGAAACCTAGCGGGAGAGCGGGAGACCCAGTACTTC. Translated: CASSRNLAGERETQYF.

The chain has TRBV18 and TRBJ1-5; the match to TRBD1 covers 9 bases. V trimming: 3 bases; J trimming: 9 bases; junction bases outside the gene matches: 12. Germline assignment: CDR1 KGHSH and CDR2 LQKENI. The CDR3 extends over 16 amino acids. In nucleotides, the CDR3 is TGTGCCAGCTCACCTTCGGACAGGGGAAACGCGTCGCCCCAGCATTTT. Encoded protein: CASSPSDRGNASPQHF.

This clone was detected only once. The chain combines TRBV7-9 with TRBJ2-3; D remains unclear. The V end was cut by 1 base, the J end by 8 bases, with 7 bases between. Germline V lookup: CDR1 SEHNR, CDR2 FQNEAQ (reference sequence). The CDR3 is made up of 12 amino acids. The chain's CDR3 is CASSLGASTQYF. The CDR3, as DNA: TGTGCCAGCAGCTTAGGAGCCTCTACGCAGTATTTT.

This chain joins TRBV29-1 and TRBJ2-1, with D hard to call. Per the germline V gene, CDR1 is SQVTM and CDR2 is ANQGSEA. There are 11 residues in the CDR3. V was shortened by 7 bases and J by 6 bases, with 10 bases between the two germline ends. CDR3 DNA: TGCAGCGCTACTGGACCCAATGAGCAGTTCTTC. Its translation: CSATGPNEQFF.

The genes are TRBV29-1 and TRBJ2-7, with D possibly TRBD2 on 6 matching bases. V lost 3 bases and J lost 3, with 12 bases in between. This CDR3 contains 13 residues. CDR1 SQVTM and CDR2 ANQGSEA come from the germline V gene. Written as DNA, the CDR3 is TGCAGCGTTGAGAAGACTAGGGGCTACGAGCAGTACTTC. Residues: CSVEKTRGYEQYF.

This chain links TRBV9 with TRBJ1-2, with 8 bases fitting TRBD1. The germline V gene has CDR1 SGDLS and CDR2 YYNGEE. V lost 4 bases to trimming and J lost 2 bases; unmatched junction nucleotides: 1. The CDR3 loop spans 13 amino acids. The CDR3 DNA sequence: TGTGCCAGCAGCCAGGGGGCAAACTATGGCTACACCTTC. Translation: CASSQGANYGYTF.

The gene calls are TRBV5-4 and TRBJ1-2; D remains ambiguous. Trimming pared 4 bases from V and 5 bases from J, leaving 15 bases between. The CDR3 consists of 14 residues. CDR1 and CDR2 (germline): SGHNT, YYREEE (reference sequence). The CDR3 coding sequence is TGTGCCAGCAGCCGCGAGGGCGTAGGATATGGCTACACCTTC. Translated: CASSREGVGYGYTF.

This chain links TRBV29-1 with TRBJ2-1; maybe TRBD1 (5 bases). The V end was cut by 4 bases, the J end by 1 base, with 14 bases between. Germline CDR1 is SQVTM and CDR2 is ANQGSEA. This CDR3 contains 15 residues. For the CDR3, the DNA is TGCAGCGTTGTTCTTGGTCAGGGATCCTACAATGAGCAGTTCTTC. Translated, it gives CSVVLGQGSYNEQFF.

The J gene is TRBJ2-3, the V gene TRBV11-3; D remains unclear. Germline-derived CDR1 and CDR2 are SGHNT and YENEEA. The CDR3 contains 13 residues. Trimming cost V 8 bases and J 0 bases, with 9 bases left between them. DNA for the CDR3: TGTGCCAGCGCCTTGGGCAGCACAGATACGCAGTATTTT. As protein: CASALGSTDTQYF.